This T cell receptor beta chain was profiled in a study of cytomegalovirus exposure and HLA in healthy donors. Study observations and caveats: Being indistinguishable, some V segments were excluded, TRBV6-2 and TRBV6-3 among them.

With respect to this clone: Its antigen remains unidentified.

This CDR3 contains 12 residues. Trimming pared 5 bases from V and 13 bases from J, leaving 12 bases between. The germline CDR1 and CDR2 sequences are MDHEN and SYDVKM. Primers for the PCR totalled 60 Vbeta and 13 Jbeta. TCRdb's copy holds only in-frame clones and misses some; the assay was immunoSEQ multiplex PCR. The sample has 90,000 to 140,000 clones, less than 85% seen once. This chain connects TRBV28 to TRBJ1-6; the D is unclear. The sequenced material came from PBMCs. This clonotype originated in a man in his forties or fifties in good health and CMV-seropositive. The CDR3 coding sequence is TGTGCCAGCAGTCGGAGTCAATCGCCCCTCCACTTT. The encoded protein is CASSRSQSPLHF. Full variable domain (missing parts from reference TRBV28 and TRBJ1-6): DVKVTQSSRYLVKRTGEKVFLECVQDMDHENMFWYRQDPGLGLRLIYFSYDVKMKEKGDIPEGYSVSREKKERFSLILESASTNQTSMYLCASSRSQSPLHFGNGTRLTVT.